This T cell receptor (beta chain) derives from a study of T-cell reconstitution after alpha-beta-depleted transplantation in children. This clonotype was observed a handful of times. The length of the CDR3 is 16 residues. Germline V CDR1 and CDR2: MGHRA, YSYEKL. V gave up 0 bases and J gave up 2 bases, with 12 bases separating them. The library targeted TCRbeta and was prepared with unique molecular identifiers. One entry per CDR3 protein, called by TCRdb with MiXCR from the PCR reads. This sample has hundreds of thousands of distinct CDR3 sequences, with roughly 17% found just once. This clonotype was sampled from a human donor who donated a stem cell graft to a child with acute myeloid leukemia. Here the sequenced sample was PBMCs from the stem cell graft donor, taken from the stem cell graft. This rearrangement joins TRBV4-1 to TRBJ2-3; possibly TRBD2 for D (5 bases). CDR3 DNA sequence: TGCGCCAGCAGCCAAGAATCTAGCAGCTACACAGATACGCAGTATTTT. Translation gives CASSQESSSYTDTQYF.